A selection of T cell receptor beta chains follows, all from one sample in a study of CD8 T cells in ankylosing spondylitis. TCRdb re-called the 5' RACE reads with MiXCR, one entry per CDR3 protein. The sample lists fewer than 500,000 distinct CDR3 sequences, around 20% occurring once. The sequencing sample was made of blood, either unsorted or a sorted T cell fraction (not recorded which). Every receptor here comes from a male donor with ankylosing spondylitis. CDR3s include the opening cysteine and the closing phenylalanine or tryptophan. A D gene is named only where the DNA matches it firmly. Clone size is given for some rows only: seen once, a few or many times, or a class if the clone is expanded.

>TRBV29-1|TRBJ2-5|-|TRBD1
TGCAGCGTTGATCCAGGGGGCCAAGAGACCCAGTACTTC
CSVDPGGQETQYF
>TRBV10-3|TRBJ1-1|few|TRBD1
TGTGCCATCAGTGTTGGACAGGTTAACACTGAAGCTTTCTTT
CAISVGQVNTEAFF
>TRBV14|TRBJ2-1|-|-
TGTGCCAGCAGCCGAACACTCGTCAATGAGCAGTTCTTC
CASSRTLVNEQFF
>TRBV21-1|TRBJ2-5|-|-
TGTGCCAGCAGCAAAGGGGTAGCGGGAGGACGCCAAGAGACCCAGTACTTC
CASSKGVAGGRQETQYF
>TRBV25-1|TRBJ2-7|-|-
TGTGCCAGCAGTGACAGTGGTTACGAGCAGTACTTC
CASSDSGYEQYF
>TRBV28|TRBJ1-2|once|-
TGTGCCAGCATCCCCCCCGGAGGCCCAACCTATGGCTACACCTTC
CASIPPGGPTYGYTF
>TRBV7-8|TRBJ2-3|many|-
TGTGCCAGCAGCTTGCGGGGGCCTAGCTTTCCCCCAGATACGCAGTATTTT
CASSLRGPSFPPDTQYF
>TRBV15|TRBJ2-5|-|-
TGTGCCACCAGCAGAGATCTTTCAACTCCGGAGACCCAGTACTTC
CATSRDLSTPETQYF
>TRBV6-5|TRBJ2-7|-|-
TGTGCCAGCAGTTACTCTGGAAACACCCCGTACGAGCAGTACTTC
CASSYSGNTPYEQYF
>TRBV5-1|TRBJ2-2|few|TRBD2
TGCGCCAGCACCACCGCTAGCGGCAACACCGGGGAGCTGTTTTTT
CASTTASGNTGELFF
>TRBV7-8|TRBJ2-2|-|-
TGTGCCAGCAGCCTTACGAGGCAGGGGTCCGGGGAGCTGTTTTTT
CASSLTRQGSGELFF
>TRBV9|TRBJ1-2|few|TRBD1
TGTGCCAGCAGCCCAACCGGGACAGGGGCTGATGGCTACACCTTC
CASSPTGTGADGYTF
>TRBV12-3/TRBV12-4|TRBJ1-2|-|-
TGTGCCAGCAGTTTAGCGGGAGAGGGGGGAATTGATGGCTACACCTTC
CASSLAGEGGIDGYTF
>TRBV4-3|TRBJ2-3|-|TRBD1
TGCGCCAGCAGCGAATCCACAGGGGGCCGAGGCACAGATACGCAGTATTTT
CASSESTGGRGTDTQYF
>TRBV3-1|TRBJ1-2|-|-
TGTGCCAGCAGCCAAGGCTTGGTTGGCTACACCTTC
CASSQGLVGYTF
>TRBV7-6|TRBJ2-2|-|-
TGTGCCGTTGGAGGAGAGTACCGGGAGCTGTTTTTT
CAVGGEYRELFF
>TRBV5-1|TRBJ2-7|many|-
TGCGCCAGCAGCGAACTAGTCTCCTACGAGCAGTACTTC
CASSELVSYEQYF
>TRBV5-1|TRBJ1-1|-|TRBD1
TGCGCCAGCAGCTCCGGGACAGGGGGCACTGAAGCTTTCTTT
CASSSGTGGTEAFF
>TRBV5-1|TRBJ2-5|-|-
TGCGCCAGCAGGTATTACCGGGACGCAGGGGAGACCCAGTACTTC
CASRYYRDAGETQYF
>TRBV29-1|TRBJ2-1|-|-
TGCAGCGGACTGTCTACAGGGAGACCTCGAGAGCAGTTCTTC
CSGLSTGRPREQFF
>TRBV12-3/TRBV12-4|TRBJ2-2|-|-
TGTGCCAGCACCCGGGTGCCGGGTGACACCGGGGAGCTGTTTTTT
CASTRVPGDTGELFF
>TRBV7-2|TRBJ1-1|many|TRBD1
TGTGCCAGCAGCCTCAACAGGGGCGGTGAAGCTTTCTTT
CASSLNRGGEAFF
>TRBV5-5|TRBJ2-3|few|-
TGTGCCAGCAGCTTGGGTGTTTATAGCACAGATACGCAGTATTTT
CASSLGVYSTDTQYF
>TRBV20-1|TRBJ2-5|-|-
TGCAGTGCTAGACCTCGGGGCGGAGAATACCAAGAGACCCAGTACTTC
CSARPRGGEYQETQYF
>TRBV15|TRBJ2-3|few|-
TGTGCCACCAGCACCGGAGATACGCAGTATTTT
CATSTGDTQYF
>TRBV6-2/TRBV6-3|TRBJ2-7|-|TRBD2
TGTGCCAGCAGTACCGGACTAGCGGGAGTCGAGCAGTACTTC
CASSTGLAGVEQYF
>TRBV6-5|TRBJ1-5|-|-
TGTGCCAGCAGTTACAGATGGGACCAGCCCCAGCATTTT
CASSYRWDQPQHF
>TRBV10-1|TRBJ2-7|-|TRBD1
TGCGCCAGCAGTGAGTCGGACAGGGACGAGCAGTACTTC
CASSESDRDEQYF
>TRBV20-1|TRBJ2-5|-|-
TGCAGTGCTATAAGGCGGGCCCAAGAGACCCAGTACTTC
CSAIRRAQETQYF